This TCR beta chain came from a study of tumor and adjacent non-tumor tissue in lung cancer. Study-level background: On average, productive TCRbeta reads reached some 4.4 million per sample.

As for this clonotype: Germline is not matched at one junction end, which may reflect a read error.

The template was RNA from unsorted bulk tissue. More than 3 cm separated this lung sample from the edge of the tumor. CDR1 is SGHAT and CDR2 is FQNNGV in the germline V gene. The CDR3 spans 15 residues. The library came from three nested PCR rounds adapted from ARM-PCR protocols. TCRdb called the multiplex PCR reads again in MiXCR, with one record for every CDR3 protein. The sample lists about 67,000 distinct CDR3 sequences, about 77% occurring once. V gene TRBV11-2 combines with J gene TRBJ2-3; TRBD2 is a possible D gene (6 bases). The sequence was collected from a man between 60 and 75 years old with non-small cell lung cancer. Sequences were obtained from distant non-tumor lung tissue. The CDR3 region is CASTLKRVMTDTQYF. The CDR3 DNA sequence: TGTGCCAGCACCCTCAAGCGGGTCATGACAGATACGCAGTATTTC.